The 2 T cell receptor beta chains presented below share a single source sample, sequenced in a study of PD-1 blockade in classical Hodgkin lymphoma. Using immunoSEQ multiplex PCR, the repertoire was profiled, and TCRdb retains in-frame clones only, with some absent. Seen here are roughly 28,000 clones, less than 75% observed once, and the top ten hold approximately 24%. There was relapse after autologous stem cell transplantation in every patient, and there was variation in brentuximab vedotin exposure. Material: peripheral blood mononuclear cells (PBMCs), obtained before the second cycle of nivolumab. These receptors were collected from a human donor with classical Hodgkin lymphoma.

This clone was seen only a few times. CDR3 protein: CASRRGSSYEQYF. In DNA, the CDR3 is TGTGCCAGCAGGCGGGGGAGCTCCTACGAGCAGTACTTC. The V and J genes are TRBV6-5 and TRBJ2-7, with 7 bases identical to TRBD2. Germline V gene data show CDR1 as MNHEY and CDR2 as SVGAGI. CDR3 size: 13 residues. V gave up 6 bases and J gave up 0 bases; unmatched junction bases: 2.

The chain uses TRBV6-6 and TRBJ1-4; a weak D match, TRBD1 (6 bases). The CDR3 is 15 amino acids. V lost 0 bases, J lost 7 bases, and 12 bases lay in between. Looked up from germline, CDR1 is MNHNY and CDR2 is SVGAGI (reference sequence). CDR3 region: CASSYSGGAVEKLFF. The CDR3 DNA reads as TGTGCCAGCAGTTACTCTGGGGGGGCCGTTGAAAAACTGTTTTTT.